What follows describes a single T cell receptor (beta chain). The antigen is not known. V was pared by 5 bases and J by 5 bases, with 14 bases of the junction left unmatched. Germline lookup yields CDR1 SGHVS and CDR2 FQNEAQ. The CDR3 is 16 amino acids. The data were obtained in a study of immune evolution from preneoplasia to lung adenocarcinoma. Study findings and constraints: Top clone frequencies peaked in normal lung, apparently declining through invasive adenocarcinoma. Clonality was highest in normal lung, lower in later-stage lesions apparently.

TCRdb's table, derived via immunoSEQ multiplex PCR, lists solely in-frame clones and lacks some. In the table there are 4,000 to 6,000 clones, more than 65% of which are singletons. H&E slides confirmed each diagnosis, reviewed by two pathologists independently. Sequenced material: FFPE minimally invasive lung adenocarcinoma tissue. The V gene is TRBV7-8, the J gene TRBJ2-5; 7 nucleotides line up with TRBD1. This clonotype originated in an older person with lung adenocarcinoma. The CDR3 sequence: CASSSSQGTRTETQYF. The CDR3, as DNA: TGTGCCAGCAGCAGCTCACAGGGGACACGAACGGAGACCCAGTACTTC. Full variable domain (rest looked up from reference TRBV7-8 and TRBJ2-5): GAGVSQSPRYKVAKRGQDVALRCDPISGHVSLFWYQQALGQGPEFLTYFQNEAQLDKSGLPSDRFFAERPEGSVSTLKIQRTQQEDSAVYLCASSSSQGTRTETQYFGPGTRLLVL.